A single sample gave rise to the 9 T cell receptor beta chains below, sequenced in a study of cytomegalovirus exposure and HLA in healthy donors. With 60 Vbeta and 13 Jbeta primers, the PCR was carried out. Measured with immunoSEQ multiplex PCR; TCRdb has only the in-frame clones, and not every one. The data show about 150,000 clones, with about 74% seen just once and over 3% held by the top ten. What was sequenced was PBMCs. These receptors came from a male donor in good health and CMV-seronegative.

The V gene is TRBV2, the J gene TRBJ2-1; 9 bases agree with TRBD1. Germline CDR1 SNHLY, CDR2 FYNNEI. The ends lost 5 bases at V and 9 bases at J; junction bases unmatched: 11. The CDR3 contains 15 residues. CDR3 amino acids: CASSSPSMTGGEQFF. In nucleotides, the CDR3 is TGTGCCAGCAGTTCCCCCTCAATGACAGGGGGTGAGCAGTTCTTC.

This clone was seen more than once but under ten times. The rearrangement links TRBV11-2 to TRBJ2-1, with 11 bases matching TRBD2. V shed 5 bases and J 6 bases; nucleotides not matched to a gene: 6. From germline, CDR1 is SGHAT and CDR2 FQNNGV. There are 15 residues in the CDR3. CDR3 nucleotides: TGTGCCAGCAGCCCTGGACTAGCGGGTCTCAATGAGCAGTTCTTC. It codes for CASSPGLAGLNEQFF.

The table lists this clone with a few counts. The V call is TRBV18, the J call TRBJ1-3; a weak D match, TRBD1 (6 bases). CDR1 and CDR2 (germline): KGHSH, LQKENI. V shed 6 bases and J shed 0 bases, with 15 bases lying between them. The CDR3 length is 16 residues. DNA for the CDR3: TGTGCCAGCTCCGACTTACAGGGACACTCTGGAAACACCATATATTTT. It yields the protein CASSDLQGHSGNTIYF.

The chain has TRBV30 and TRBJ2-3; 10 bases fit TRBD2. Germline lookup yields CDR1 GTSNPN and CDR2 SVGIG (reference sequence). The V and J ends lost 3 bases and 6 bases, in that order; junction bases with no gene match: 6. The CDR3 extends over 14 amino acids. The CDR3 nucleotides read TGTGCCTGGAGCGCTAGCGGGGGTGGTGATACGCAGTATTTT. Its protein is CAWSASGGGDTQYF.

This clone came up once. V and J are TRBV5-1 and TRBJ1-5; D might be TRBD1 (5 bases). With 7 bases removed from V and 3 bases from J, the gap between germline ends came to 11 bases. The CDR3 spans 13 residues. In germline, CDR1 is SGHRS, CDR2 YFSETQ. The CDR3 protein is CASRGGDNQPQHF. In DNA form, the CDR3 reads TGCGCCAGCCGGGGGGGAGACAATCAGCCCCAGCATTTT. The whole variable domain, filled in from reference TRBV5-1 and TRBJ1-5, reads KAGVTQTPRYLIKTRGQQVTLSCSPISGHRSVSWYQQTPGQGLQFLFEYFSETQRNKGNFPGRFSGRQFSNSRSEMNVSTLELGDSALYLCASRGGDNQPQHFGDGTRLSIL.

V usage is TRBV30 and J usage is TRBJ2-3, with 7 bases matching TRBD1. Germline CDR1 and CDR2: GTSNPN and SVGIG (reference sequence). The CDR3 covers 15 residues. The trim removed 0 bases at V and 2 bases at J, leaving 5 bases unmatched. The CDR3 protein is CAWSVQGTITDTQYF. CDR3 DNA sequence: TGTGCCTGGAGTGTACAGGGGACAATCACAGATACGCAGTATTTT.

This clone has just one count. This chain connects TRBV7-6 to TRBJ2-7; TRBD2 might be the D (5 bases). V lost 0 bases and J lost 6, with 15 bases in between. Per germline, CDR1 SGHVS and CDR2 FNYEAQ. The CDR3 runs to 15 residues. The CDR3 region is CASSLARAWYGEQYF. In nucleotides, the CDR3 is TGTGCCAGCAGCTTAGCGCGGGCTTGGTACGGCGAGCAGTACTTC.

V is TRBV30 and J is TRBJ2-2; TRBD2 aligns across 13 bases. The CDR3 runs to 14 residues. J gave up 6 bases and V 7 bases, and 5 bases lay outside the gene matches. Germline lookup yields CDR1 GTSNPN and CDR2 SVGIG (reference sequence). CDR3 sequence: CASGTSGISGELFF. The CDR3 region has the DNA TGTGCCTCGGGGACTAGCGGGATCTCCGGGGAGCTGTTTTTT.

This rearrangement joins TRBV18 to TRBJ1-2; 8 bases fit TRBD1. CDR3 length: 15 amino acids. In germline, CDR1 is KGHSH, CDR2 LQKENI. With V trimmed by 3 bases and J by 4 bases, 7 bases remained unmatched. Here the CDR3 reads CASSPAGTGAYGYTF. In DNA form, the CDR3 reads TGTGCCAGCTCACCCGCCGGGACAGGTGCCTATGGCTACACCTTC.